This T cell receptor (beta chain) was recorded in a study of blood T cell repertoires in COVID-19. Germline V CDR1 and CDR2: MNHEY, SMNVEV (reference sequence). With 6 bases clipped from V and 9 bases from J, the junction kept 11 bases outside the gene matches. The CDR3 consists of 15 residues. Original methodology: Amplification with reference gene primers provided the estimates of nucleated cell counts. The table came from immunoSEQ multiplex PCR; TCRdb's copy has only in-frame clones and leaves some out. For V, J and clone size, that table is used; D and trimming come from the DNA. The repertoire includes about 280,000 clones, 85% of them detected once, and less than 6.5% sits in the top ten. This clone was observed a single time.

Sequencing was done on a sample of peripheral blood. The source is a man over 45 with active or convalescent COVID-19. The chain has TRBV27 and TRBJ2-1; 10 bases are a match to TRBD1. The chain's CDR3 is CASSPRTGGPREQFF. In DNA form, the CDR3 reads TGTGCCAGCAGCCCAAGGACAGGGGGGCCTCGTGAGCAGTTCTTC.